The entry that follows covers one T cell receptor (beta chain) sequence. The data were obtained in a study of blood T cell repertoires in COVID-19. About the study: Whether acute or convalescent, the COVID-19 samples came from the United States, Italy and Spain. PBMCs, B-cell-depleted T cells, or T cells provided the cDNA or gDNA that made up the material.

In germline, CDR1 is MDHEN, CDR2 SYDVKM. Trimming took 4 bases from V and 5 from J, leaving 21 bases between them. The CDR3 consists of 16 residues. The authors' processing: Reference gene primer amplification in the assay estimated nucleated cell counts. Using immunoSEQ multiplex PCR, the repertoire was profiled, and TCRdb retains in-frame clones only, with some absent. V, J and clone size were drawn from that table, and D and trimming were deduced from the DNA. The sample comprises around 110,000 clones, 90% of which are singletons, and roughly 1.9% rests with the top ten. The sequencing sample was made of peripheral blood. The rearrangement links TRBV28 to TRBJ2-7, with D maybe TRBD2 (5 bases). The clonotype was recovered from a human donor with active COVID-19. The donor label of this sample is uncertain. The chain's CDR3 is CASSSLPGSGTDEQYF. The CDR3 DNA follows: TGTGCCAGCAGTTCACTGCCGGGGTCCGGAACCGACGAGCAGTACTTC. Full variable domain (missing parts from reference TRBV28 and TRBJ2-7): DVKVTQSSRYLVKRTGEKVFLECVQDMDHENMFWYRQDPGLGLRLIYFSYDVKMKEKGDIPEGYSVSREKKERFSLILESASTNQTSMYLCASSSLPGSGTDEQYFGPGTRLTVT.